A selection of T cell receptor beta chains follows, all from one sample in a study of T cell repertoires in cytomegalovirus infection. MiXCR was run by TCRdb on the reads, yielding one entry per CDR3 protein. The sample includes 250,000 or so distinct CDR3 sequences, 15% to 20% seen only once; the top ten take about 45%. Sequencing was carried out using CD8+ T cells from PBMCs. These receptors came from a human donor in good health (CMV status not recorded). Some clones in this sample may be carry-over from other donors' samples. Each CDR3 is given with its conserved first and last residue. Fields, in order: V gene, D gene, J gene, clone size, CDR3 DNA, CDR3 protein. D genes are given only for firm matches. Not every row has a clone size; where given, it reads once, few, many or a size class.

v_call: TRBV29-1; d_call: NA; j_call: TRBJ1-1; clone_size: NA; cdr3_nt: TGCAGCGTTGGTGGTCTAGAGGGGCGCAAAGCTTTCTTT; cdr3_aa: CSVGGLEGRKAFF
v_call: TRBV6-1; d_call: NA; j_call: TRBJ1-1; clone_size: many; cdr3_nt: TGTGCCAGCAGCCGGGGCCCGATGAACACTGAAGCTTTCTTT; cdr3_aa: CASSRGPMNTEAFF
v_call: TRBV12-3/TRBV12-4; d_call: NA; j_call: TRBJ1-6; clone_size: many; cdr3_nt: TGTGCCAGCAGTTTTGGGGGTAATTCACCCCTCCACTTT; cdr3_aa: CASSFGGNSPLHF
v_call: TRBV7-2; d_call: NA; j_call: TRBJ2-2; clone_size: many; cdr3_nt: TGTGCCAGCAGCTTAGGCCCTGGACAGTTAGGGGGAGGGACCGGGGAGCTGTTTTTT; cdr3_aa: CASSLGPGQLGGGTGELFF
v_call: TRBV6-2/TRBV6-3; d_call: NA; j_call: TRBJ1-1; clone_size: NA; cdr3_nt: TGTGCCAGCACCCCTGGGACATACAGTACTGAAGCTTTCTTT; cdr3_aa: CASTPGTYSTEAFF
v_call: TRBV2; d_call: TRBD1; j_call: TRBJ1-4; clone_size: many; cdr3_nt: TGTGCCAGCAGTCTGGACAGGGAAACTAATGAAAAACTGTTTTTT; cdr3_aa: CASSLDRETNEKLFF
v_call: TRBV19; d_call: NA; j_call: TRBJ1-5; clone_size: few; cdr3_nt: TGTGCCAGTAGTTCGGGGGCCCAGCATTTT; cdr3_aa: CASSSGAQHF
v_call: TRBV5-1; d_call: TRBD1; j_call: TRBJ1-1; clone_size: NA; cdr3_nt: TGCGCCAGCAGCTTGAGGACAGGGGAAACCCCTGAAGCTTTCTTT; cdr3_aa: CASSLRTGETPEAFF
v_call: TRBV28; d_call: NA; j_call: TRBJ1-5; clone_size: NA; cdr3_nt: TGTGCCAGCAGTCGGAGGCGGACAAACGATCAGCCCCAGCATTTT; cdr3_aa: CASSRRRTNDQPQHF
v_call: TRBV7-2; d_call: TRBD1; j_call: TRBJ2-2; clone_size: many; cdr3_nt: TGTGCCAGCCCCCCAGGGGGCCAGAACACCGGGGAGCTGTTTTTT; cdr3_aa: CASPPGGQNTGELFF
v_call: TRBV29-1; d_call: TRBD1; j_call: TRBJ2-7; clone_size: few; cdr3_nt: TGCAGCGTCGGGACAGGGCCGACCTACGAGCAGTACTTC; cdr3_aa: CSVGTGPTYEQYF
v_call: TRBV11-2; d_call: TRBD2; j_call: TRBJ2-7; clone_size: few; cdr3_nt: TGTGCCAGCAGCCTGAGAGGTCTAGCGGGGTCATCCTACGAGCAGTACTTC; cdr3_aa: CASSLRGLAGSSYEQYF
v_call: TRBV20-1; d_call: TRBD2; j_call: TRBJ2-7; clone_size: NA; cdr3_nt: TGCAGTGCTAGAGTCCCGGGACTAGCGGGGAGAAGCTCCTACGAGCAGTACTTC; cdr3_aa: CSARVPGLAGRSSYEQYF
v_call: TRBV20-1; d_call: TRBD1; j_call: TRBJ1-6; clone_size: few; cdr3_nt: TGCAGTGCTAGTATACAGGGGACATACTATAATTCACCCCTCCACTTT; cdr3_aa: CSASIQGTYYNSPLHF
v_call: TRBV29-1; d_call: TRBD2; j_call: TRBJ2-7; clone_size: NA; cdr3_nt: TGCAGCGTTGTTTCAGCGGGGGACGAATACGAGCAGTACTTC; cdr3_aa: CSVVSAGDEYEQYF
v_call: TRBV7-2; d_call: NA; j_call: TRBJ2-7; clone_size: few; cdr3_nt: TGTGCCAGCAGCTTAACAGGGAGCATATCGTACGAGCAGTACTTC; cdr3_aa: CASSLTGSISYEQYF
v_call: TRBV2; d_call: NA; j_call: TRBJ2-3; clone_size: NA; cdr3_nt: TGTGCCAGCAGTCCCGGCTCCGCAAGCACAGATACGCAGTATTTT; cdr3_aa: CASSPGSASTDTQYF
v_call: TRBV6-2/TRBV6-3; d_call: NA; j_call: TRBJ1-5; clone_size: few; cdr3_nt: TGTGCCAGCAGTACCTCAGGGGCCGATCAGCCCCAGCATTTT; cdr3_aa: CASSTSGADQPQHF
v_call: TRBV7-9; d_call: TRBD2; j_call: TRBJ2-1; clone_size: many; cdr3_nt: TGTGCCAGCAGCCCGCCCATAGCGGGGGGCTACAATGAGCAGTTCTTC; cdr3_aa: CASSPPIAGGYNEQFF
v_call: TRBV28; d_call: TRBD1; j_call: TRBJ1-1; clone_size: few; cdr3_nt: TGTGCCAGCAACCCGCAGGGGGGGAACACTGAAGCTTTCTTT; cdr3_aa: CASNPQGGNTEAFF
v_call: TRBV27; d_call: NA; j_call: TRBJ2-1; clone_size: NA; cdr3_nt: TGTGCCAGCAGCCTTCGGGGACTGCGGTCGGATGAGCAGTTCTTC; cdr3_aa: CASSLRGLRSDEQFF
v_call: TRBV20-1; d_call: NA; j_call: TRBJ1-1; clone_size: few; cdr3_nt: TGCAGTGCGCCACAGGGTAACACTGAAGCTTTCTTT; cdr3_aa: CSAPQGNTEAFF
v_call: TRBV7-8; d_call: NA; j_call: TRBJ2-2; clone_size: many; cdr3_nt: TGTGCCAGCAGCGCCGGTTCGACCACCGGGGAGCTGTTTTTT; cdr3_aa: CASSAGSTTGELFF
v_call: TRBV27; d_call: TRBD1; j_call: TRBJ1-1; clone_size: NA; cdr3_nt: TGTGCCAGCAGTTTACAGGGGGTATCAACTGAAGCTTTCTTT; cdr3_aa: CASSLQGVSTEAFF
v_call: TRBV27; d_call: NA; j_call: TRBJ2-7; clone_size: many; cdr3_nt: TGTGCCAGCAGCCCTGGGGCACCTTACGAGCAGTACTTC; cdr3_aa: CASSPGAPYEQYF
v_call: TRBV5-5; d_call: NA; j_call: TRBJ2-7; clone_size: many; cdr3_nt: TGTGCCAGCAACCAGGACTTGTCCTACGAGCAGTACTTC; cdr3_aa: CASNQDLSYEQYF
v_call: TRBV6-5; d_call: NA; j_call: TRBJ1-4; clone_size: NA; cdr3_nt: TGTGCCAGCAGTTTTGGGCCGGAAACAGCTAATGAAAAACTGTTTTTT; cdr3_aa: CASSFGPETANEKLFF
v_call: TRBV7-9; d_call: TRBD1; j_call: TRBJ1-2; clone_size: many; cdr3_nt: TGTGCCAGCAGGACAGGGACCTATGGCTACACCTTC; cdr3_aa: CASRTGTYGYTF
v_call: TRBV4-2; d_call: TRBD1; j_call: TRBJ2-5; clone_size: many; cdr3_nt: TGTGCCAGCAGCCAACGGACAGGGGGTTTGGAAGAGACCCAGTACTTC; cdr3_aa: CASSQRTGGLEETQYF
v_call: TRBV6-6; d_call: NA; j_call: TRBJ2-5; clone_size: few; cdr3_nt: TGTGCCAGCAGTTACTCGTTTAGCGACCGGGAGACCCAGTACTTC; cdr3_aa: CASSYSFSDRETQYF
v_call: TRBV4-1; d_call: NA; j_call: TRBJ1-2; clone_size: many; cdr3_nt: TGCGCCAGCAGCCATAGGGACCATGTTGGCTACACCTTC; cdr3_aa: CASSHRDHVGYTF
v_call: TRBV19; d_call: TRBD1; j_call: TRBJ2-7; clone_size: NA; cdr3_nt: TGTGCCAGTAGTATCGGAAACGGGACAGATTTTACTTACTACGAGCAGTACTTC; cdr3_aa: CASSIGNGTDFTYYEQYF
v_call: TRBV29-1; d_call: NA; j_call: TRBJ1-2; clone_size: NA; cdr3_nt: TGCAGCGTTGAGCGGGGGATCAAGTATGGCTACACCTTC; cdr3_aa: CSVERGIKYGYTF
v_call: TRBV7-9; d_call: NA; j_call: TRBJ2-1; clone_size: NA; cdr3_nt: TGTGCCAGCAGCTTAGACCCCCGGGCCGTCAGCAATGAGCAGTTCTTC; cdr3_aa: CASSLDPRAVSNEQFF
v_call: TRBV5-1; d_call: NA; j_call: TRBJ1-6; clone_size: few; cdr3_nt: TGCGCCAGCAGCTTGGAGGGAGCGCGCTCACCCCTCCACTTT; cdr3_aa: CASSLEGARSPLHF
v_call: TRBV4-3; d_call: NA; j_call: TRBJ1-5; clone_size: NA; cdr3_nt: TGCGCCAGCAGCCAAGTCAAAGGGGTCAATCAGCCCCAGCATTTT; cdr3_aa: CASSQVKGVNQPQHF
v_call: TRBV6-2/TRBV6-3; d_call: NA; j_call: TRBJ1-5; clone_size: few; cdr3_nt: TGTGCCAGCAGTTACTCGAGCGGTGGGACCTGGGAGACTTCCCAGCCCCAGCATTTT; cdr3_aa: CASSYSSGGTWETSQPQHF
v_call: TRBV28; d_call: NA; j_call: TRBJ1-5; clone_size: NA; cdr3_nt: TGTGCCATCAAGGGGGACCTTCAGCCCCAGCATTTT; cdr3_aa: CAIKGDLQPQHF
v_call: TRBV29-1; d_call: NA; j_call: TRBJ1-1; clone_size: few; cdr3_nt: TGCAGCGTTTTCGGTGTGATGGGGGACACTGAAGCTTTCTTT; cdr3_aa: CSVFGVMGDTEAFF